A selection of T cell receptor beta chains follows, all from one sample in a study of glioma-infiltrating T cells after dendritic cell vaccination. Libraries were prepared by immunoSEQ multiplex PCR; TCRdb keeps only in-frame clonotypes and omits some of them. The table records roughly 47,000 clones, 65% to 90% of them present only once. The sample in question was blood, obtained before dendritic cell vaccination. The receptors were sampled from a human donor with glioblastoma. Both conserved end residues are part of each CDR3. The D gene is left open where the match is weak.

V gene: TRBV18
D gene: TRBD2
CDR3 protein: CASSRGLAGSEETQYF

V gene: TRBV4-3
D gene: TRBD1
CDR3 protein: CASRRQGSTYGYTF

V gene: TRBV6-5
D gene: .
CDR3 protein: CASSSSSGGYTF

V gene: TRBV2
D gene: TRBD2
CDR3 protein: CASRQGGAKNIQYF

V gene: TRBV18
D gene: .
CDR3 protein: CASSPPAAVYEQYF

V gene: TRBV28
D gene: TRBD1
CDR3 protein: CASSPLGTAMNTEAFF

V gene: TRBV7-9
D gene: TRBD1
CDR3 protein: CASSSRDRNSPLHF

V gene: TRBV4-2
D gene: .
CDR3 protein: CASSQESRAKDYGYTF

V gene: TRBV5-4
D gene: .
CDR3 protein: CASSPGEAKNIQYF

V gene: TRBV7-2
D gene: TRBD1
CDR3 protein: CASTSPGTGTRWQYF

V gene: TRBV11-2
D gene: .
CDR3 protein: CASSLVRVSGELFF

V gene: TRBV19
D gene: .
CDR3 protein: CASSIGAGAHGYTF

V gene: TRBV5-4
D gene: TRBD1
CDR3 protein: CASTSSTRQGSYEQYF

V gene: TRBV25-1
D gene: TRBD1
CDR3 protein: CASSAGTANQPQHF

V gene: TRBV7-9
D gene: .
CDR3 protein: CASSMEGELFF

V gene: TRBV4-1
D gene: TRBD1
CDR3 protein: CASSPLPTGGPATNEKLFF

V gene: TRBV27
D gene: TRBD1
CDR3 protein: CASSLFGRGSNTEAFF